This passage covers 2 T cell receptor beta chains from one sample sequenced in a study of blood T cell repertoires in COVID-19. Repertoires were generated with immunoSEQ multiplex PCR, while TCRdb's copy carries only in-frame clones and drops some. The sample lists roughly 220,000 clones, approximately 80% seen once, with under 4.5% in the top ten. Specimen: PBMCs or T cells enriched from blood (not recorded which). The receptors were gathered from a man aged 25-45 years with acute COVID-19.

This chain joins TRBV5-4 and TRBJ1-4, with D hard to call. The CDR3 is 13 amino acids. Germline loops: CDR1 SGHNT, CDR2 YYREEE (reference sequence). V was trimmed by 2 bases and J by 7 bases, leaving 9 bases between them. The CDR3 loop reads CASSFEGGEKLFF. Here the CDR3 DNA reads TGTGCCAGCAGCTTTGAGGGTGGTGAAAAACTGTTTTTT.

The chain is built from TRBV7-3 and TRBJ2-1; 9 bases fit TRBD2. The CDR3 totals 13 residues. Germline V lookup: CDR1 SGHTA, CDR2 FQGTGA. V trimming: 4 bases; J trimming: 10 bases; junction bases outside the gene matches: 5. The CDR3: CASSSVAGEEQFF. The CDR3 region has the DNA TGTGCCAGCAGCTCCGTAGCGGGGGAGGAGCAGTTCTTC.